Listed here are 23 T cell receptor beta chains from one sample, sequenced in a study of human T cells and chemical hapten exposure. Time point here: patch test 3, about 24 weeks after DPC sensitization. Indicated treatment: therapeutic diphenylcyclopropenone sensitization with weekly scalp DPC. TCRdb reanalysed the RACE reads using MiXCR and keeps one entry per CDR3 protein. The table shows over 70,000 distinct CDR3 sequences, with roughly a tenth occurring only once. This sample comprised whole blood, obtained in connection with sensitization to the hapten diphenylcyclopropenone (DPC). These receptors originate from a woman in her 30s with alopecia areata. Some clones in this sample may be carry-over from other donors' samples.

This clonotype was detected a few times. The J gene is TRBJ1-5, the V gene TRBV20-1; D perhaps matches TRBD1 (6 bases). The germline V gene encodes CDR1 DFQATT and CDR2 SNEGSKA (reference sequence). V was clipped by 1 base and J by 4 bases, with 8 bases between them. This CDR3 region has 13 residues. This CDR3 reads CSARADRNQPQHF. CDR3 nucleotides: TGCAGTGCTAGAGCCGACAGGAATCAGCCCCAGCATTTT.

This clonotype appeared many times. CDR3 coding DNA: TGCAGTGCTAGAAATCCGGGACAGCCATCGAACACCGGGGAGCTGTTTTTT. Residues: CSARNPGQPSNTGELFF. The chain employs TRBV20-1 and TRBJ2-2, with TRBD1 identical over 7 bases. V lost 2 bases to trimming and J lost 0 bases; unmatched junction nucleotides: 9. The length of the CDR3 is 17 residues. Germline CDR1 DFQATT, CDR2 SNEGSKA (reference sequence).

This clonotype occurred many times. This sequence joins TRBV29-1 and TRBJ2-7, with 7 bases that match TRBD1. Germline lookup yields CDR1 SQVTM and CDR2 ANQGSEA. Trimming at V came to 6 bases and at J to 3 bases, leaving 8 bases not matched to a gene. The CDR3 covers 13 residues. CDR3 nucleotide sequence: TGCAGCGTAAAGACAGGGACCGTCTACGAGCAGTACTTC. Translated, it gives CSVKTGTVYEQYF.

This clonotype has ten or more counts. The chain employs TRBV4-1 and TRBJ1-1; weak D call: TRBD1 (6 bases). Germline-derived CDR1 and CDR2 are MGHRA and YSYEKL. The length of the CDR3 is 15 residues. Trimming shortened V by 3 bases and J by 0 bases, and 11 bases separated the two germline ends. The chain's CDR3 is CASSQGHSVNTEAFF. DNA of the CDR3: TGCGCCAGCAGCCAGGGACATTCTGTGAACACTGAAGCTTTCTTT.

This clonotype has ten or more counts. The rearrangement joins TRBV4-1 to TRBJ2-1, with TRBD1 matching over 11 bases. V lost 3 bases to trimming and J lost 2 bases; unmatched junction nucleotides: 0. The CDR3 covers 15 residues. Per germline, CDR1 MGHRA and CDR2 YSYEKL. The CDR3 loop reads CASSQDRGPYNEQFF. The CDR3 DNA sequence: TGCGCCAGCAGCCAGGACAGGGGGCCCTACAATGAGCAGTTCTTC.

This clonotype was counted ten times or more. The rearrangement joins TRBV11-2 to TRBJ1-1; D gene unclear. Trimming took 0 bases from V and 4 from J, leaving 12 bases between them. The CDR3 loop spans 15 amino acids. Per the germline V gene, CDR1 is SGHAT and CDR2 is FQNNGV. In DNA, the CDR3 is TGTGCCAGCAGCTTAGAATGGACCCTTGGCACTGAAGCTTTCTTT. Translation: CASSLEWTLGTEAFF.

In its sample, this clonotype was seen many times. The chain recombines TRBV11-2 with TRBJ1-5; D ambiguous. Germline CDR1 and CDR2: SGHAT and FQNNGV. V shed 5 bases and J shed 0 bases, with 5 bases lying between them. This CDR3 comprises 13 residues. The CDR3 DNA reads TGTGCCAGCAGCCCCTATAGCAATCAGCCCCAGCATTTT. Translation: CASSPYSNQPQHF.

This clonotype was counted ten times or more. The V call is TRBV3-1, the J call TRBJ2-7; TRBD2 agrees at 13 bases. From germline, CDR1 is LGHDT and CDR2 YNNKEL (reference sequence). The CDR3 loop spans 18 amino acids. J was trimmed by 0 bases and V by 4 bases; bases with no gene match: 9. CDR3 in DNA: TGTGCCAGCAGCCGGGGGGGACTAGCGGGACTTTACTCCTACGAGCAGTACTTC. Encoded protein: CASSRGGLAGLYSYEQYF.

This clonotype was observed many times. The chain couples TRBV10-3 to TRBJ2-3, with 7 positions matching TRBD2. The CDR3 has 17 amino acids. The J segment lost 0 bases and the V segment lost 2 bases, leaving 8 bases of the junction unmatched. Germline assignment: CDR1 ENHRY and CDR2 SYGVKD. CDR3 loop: CAISERAGPLSTDTQYF. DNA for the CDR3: TGTGCCATCAGTGAGAGAGCGGGGCCCCTGAGCACAGATACGCAGTATTTT.

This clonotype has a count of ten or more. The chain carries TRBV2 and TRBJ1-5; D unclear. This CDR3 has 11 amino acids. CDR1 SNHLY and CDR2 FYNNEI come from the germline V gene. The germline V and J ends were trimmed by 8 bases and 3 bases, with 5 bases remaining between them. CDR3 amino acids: CASGYNQPQHF. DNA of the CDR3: TGTGCCAGCGGATACAATCAGCCCCAGCATTTT.

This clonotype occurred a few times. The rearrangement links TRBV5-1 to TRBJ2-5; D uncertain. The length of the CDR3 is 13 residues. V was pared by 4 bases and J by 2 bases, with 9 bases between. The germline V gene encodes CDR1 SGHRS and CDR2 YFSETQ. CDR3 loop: CASSLTNQETQYF. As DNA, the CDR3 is TGCGCCAGCAGCCTGACAAATCAAGAGACCCAGTACTTC. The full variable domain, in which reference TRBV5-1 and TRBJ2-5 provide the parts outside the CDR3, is KAGVTQTPRYLIKTRGQQVTLSCSPISGHRSVSWYQQTPGQGLQFLFEYFSETQRNKGNFPGRFSGRQFSNSRSEMNVSTLELGDSALYLCASSLTNQETQYFGPGTRLLVL.

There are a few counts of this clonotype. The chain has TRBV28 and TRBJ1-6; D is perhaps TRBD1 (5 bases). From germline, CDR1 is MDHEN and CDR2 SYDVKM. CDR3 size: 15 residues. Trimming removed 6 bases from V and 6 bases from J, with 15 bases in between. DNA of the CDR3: TGTGCCAGCAGGGGGACGTTTACGCCTAATTCACCCCTCCACTTT. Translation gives CASRGTFTPNSPLHF.

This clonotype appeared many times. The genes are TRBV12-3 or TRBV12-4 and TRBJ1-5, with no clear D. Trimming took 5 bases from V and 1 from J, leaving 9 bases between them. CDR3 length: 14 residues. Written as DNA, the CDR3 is TGTGCCAGCAGTCCGGACCTGAGCAATCAGCCCCAGCATTTT. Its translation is CASSPDLSNQPQHF.

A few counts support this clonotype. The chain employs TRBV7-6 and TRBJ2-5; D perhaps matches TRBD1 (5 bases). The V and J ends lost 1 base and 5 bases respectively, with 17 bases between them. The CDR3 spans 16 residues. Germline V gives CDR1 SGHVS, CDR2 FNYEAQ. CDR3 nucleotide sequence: TGTGCCAGCAGCTTAGAACTCCCCCAGGGAATGGAGACCCAGTACTTC. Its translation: CASSLELPQGMETQYF. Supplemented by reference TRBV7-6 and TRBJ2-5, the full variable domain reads GAGVSQSPRYKVTKRGQDVALRCDPISGHVSLYWYRQALGQGPEFLTYFNYEAQQDKSGLPNDRFSAERPEGSISTLTIQRTEQRDSAMYRCASSLELPQGMETQYFGPGTRLLVL.

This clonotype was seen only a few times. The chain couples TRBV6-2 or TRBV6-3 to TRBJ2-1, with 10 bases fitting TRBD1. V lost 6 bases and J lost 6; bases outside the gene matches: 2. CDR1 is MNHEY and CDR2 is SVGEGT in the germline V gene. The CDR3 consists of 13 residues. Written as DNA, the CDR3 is TGTGCCAGCAGGGGACAGGGGCCCAATGAGCAGTTCTTC. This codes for CASRGQGPNEQFF.

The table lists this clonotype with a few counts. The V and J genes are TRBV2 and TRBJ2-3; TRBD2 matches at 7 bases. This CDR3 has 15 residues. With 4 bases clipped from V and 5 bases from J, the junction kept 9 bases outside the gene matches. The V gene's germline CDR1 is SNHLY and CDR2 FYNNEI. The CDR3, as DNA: TGTGCCAGCAGTGGAGGTGCGGGAGATCGAGATACGCAGTATTTT. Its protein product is CASSGGAGDRDTQYF. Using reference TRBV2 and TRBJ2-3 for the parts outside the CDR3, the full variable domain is EPEVTQTPSHQVTQMGQEVILRCVPISNHLYFYWYRQILGQKVEFLVSFYNNEISEKSEIFDDQFSVERPDGSNFTLKIRSTKLEDSAMYFCASSGGAGDRDTQYFGPGTRLTVL.

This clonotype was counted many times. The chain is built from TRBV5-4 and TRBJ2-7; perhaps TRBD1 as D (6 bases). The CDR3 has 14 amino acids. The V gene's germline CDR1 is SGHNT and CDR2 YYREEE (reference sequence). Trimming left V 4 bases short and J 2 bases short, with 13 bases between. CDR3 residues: CASSTGTRTYEQYF. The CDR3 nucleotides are TGTGCCAGCAGCACCGGGACAAGGACCTACGAGCAGTACTTC. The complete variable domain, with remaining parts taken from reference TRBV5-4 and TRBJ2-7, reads ETGVTQSPTHLIKTRGQQVTLRCSSQSGHNTVSWYQQALGQGPQFIFQYYREEENGRGNFPPRFSGLQFPNYSSELNVNALELDDSALYLCASSTGTRTYEQYFGPGTRLTVT.

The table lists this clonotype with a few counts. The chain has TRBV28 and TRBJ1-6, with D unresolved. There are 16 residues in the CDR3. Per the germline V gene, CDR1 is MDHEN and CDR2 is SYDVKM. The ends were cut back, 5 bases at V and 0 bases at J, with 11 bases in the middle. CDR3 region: CASSRALSSYNSPLHF. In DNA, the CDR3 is TGTGCCAGCAGTCGGGCTCTCAGCTCCTATAATTCACCCCTCCACTTT.

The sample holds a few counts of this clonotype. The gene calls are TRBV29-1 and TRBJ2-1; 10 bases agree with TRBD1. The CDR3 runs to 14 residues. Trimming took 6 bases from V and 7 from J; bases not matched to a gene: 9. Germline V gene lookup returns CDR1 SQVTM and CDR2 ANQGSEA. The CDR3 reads CSVQKGQGRNEQFF. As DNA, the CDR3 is TGCAGCGTCCAAAAGGGACAGGGGAGGAATGAGCAGTTCTTC.

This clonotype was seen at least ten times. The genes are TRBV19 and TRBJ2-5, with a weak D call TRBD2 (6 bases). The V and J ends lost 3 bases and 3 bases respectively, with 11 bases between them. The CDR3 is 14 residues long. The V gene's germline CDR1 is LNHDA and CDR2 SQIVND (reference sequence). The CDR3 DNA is TGTGCCAGTAGTATGCCGGGACTCAAAGAGACCCAGTACTTC. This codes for CASSMPGLKETQYF. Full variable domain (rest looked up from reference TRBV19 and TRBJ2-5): DGGITQSPKYLFRKEGQNVTLSCEQNLNHDAMYWYRQDPGQGLRLIYYSQIVNDFQKGDIAEGYSVSREKKESFPLTVTSAQKNPTAFYLCASSMPGLKETQYFGPGTRLLVL.

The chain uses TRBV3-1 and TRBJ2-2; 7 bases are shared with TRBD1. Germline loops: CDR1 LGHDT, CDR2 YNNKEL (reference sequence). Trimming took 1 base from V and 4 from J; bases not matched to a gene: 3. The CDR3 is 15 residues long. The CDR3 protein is CASSQVYRGTGELFF. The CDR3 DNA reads TGTGCCAGCAGCCAAGTATACAGGGGCACCGGGGAGCTGTTTTTT.

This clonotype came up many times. The CDR3 DNA sequence: TGTGCCAGCAGGCTTGGGGGAGCGGGCAATCAGCCCCAGCATTTT. Translating gives CASRLGGAGNQPQHF. The V and J genes are TRBV28 and TRBJ1-5, with a possible D match to TRBD1 (5 bases). The CDR3 length is 15 residues. Germline V gives CDR1 MDHEN, CDR2 SYDVKM. V lost 6 bases and J 2 bases, leaving 14 bases between the germline ends.

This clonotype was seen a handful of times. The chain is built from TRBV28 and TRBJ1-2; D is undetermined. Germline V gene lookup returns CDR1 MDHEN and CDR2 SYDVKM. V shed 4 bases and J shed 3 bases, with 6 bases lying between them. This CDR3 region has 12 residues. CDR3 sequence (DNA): TGTGCCAGCAGTTCTTTATACTATGGCTACACCTTC. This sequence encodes CASSSLYYGYTF.